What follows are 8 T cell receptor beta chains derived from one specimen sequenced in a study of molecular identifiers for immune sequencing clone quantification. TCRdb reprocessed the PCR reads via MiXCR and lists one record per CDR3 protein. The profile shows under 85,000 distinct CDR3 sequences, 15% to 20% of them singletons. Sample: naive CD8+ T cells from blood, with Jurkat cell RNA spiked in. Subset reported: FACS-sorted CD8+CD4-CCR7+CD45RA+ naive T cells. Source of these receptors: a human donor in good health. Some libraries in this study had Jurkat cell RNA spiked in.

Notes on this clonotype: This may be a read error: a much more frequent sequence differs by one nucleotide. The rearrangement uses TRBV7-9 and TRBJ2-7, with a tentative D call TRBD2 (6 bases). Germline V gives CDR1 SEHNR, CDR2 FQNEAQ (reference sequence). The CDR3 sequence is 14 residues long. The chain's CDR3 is CASSLGGSLRERYF. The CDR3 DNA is TGTGCCAGCAGCTTAGGTGGAAGCCTACGGGAGCGGTACTTC.

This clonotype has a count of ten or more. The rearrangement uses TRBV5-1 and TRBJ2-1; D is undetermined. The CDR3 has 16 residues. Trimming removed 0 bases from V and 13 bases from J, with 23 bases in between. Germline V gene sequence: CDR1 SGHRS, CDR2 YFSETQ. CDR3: CASSLAFSGSENGQFF. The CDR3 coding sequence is TGCGCCAGCAGCTTGGCGTTTTCGGGCTCAGAGAATGGCCAGTTCTTC.

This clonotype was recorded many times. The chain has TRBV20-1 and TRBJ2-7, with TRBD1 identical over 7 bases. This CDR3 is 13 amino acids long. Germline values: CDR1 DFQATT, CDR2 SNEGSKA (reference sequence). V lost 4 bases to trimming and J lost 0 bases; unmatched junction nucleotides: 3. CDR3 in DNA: TGCAGTGCTAAGGACAGGAGCTCCTACGAGCAGTACTTC. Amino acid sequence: CSAKDRSSYEQYF.

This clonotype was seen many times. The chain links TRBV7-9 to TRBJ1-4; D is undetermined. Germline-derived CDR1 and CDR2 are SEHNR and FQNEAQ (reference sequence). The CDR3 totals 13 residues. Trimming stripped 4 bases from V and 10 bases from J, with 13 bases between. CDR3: CASSSASDGKLFF. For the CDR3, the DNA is TGTGCCAGCAGCTCCGCTAGTGATGGAAAACTGTTTTTT.

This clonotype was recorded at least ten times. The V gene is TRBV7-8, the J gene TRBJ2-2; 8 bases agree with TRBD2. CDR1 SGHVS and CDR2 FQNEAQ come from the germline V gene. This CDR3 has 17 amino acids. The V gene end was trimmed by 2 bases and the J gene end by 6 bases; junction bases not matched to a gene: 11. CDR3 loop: CASSLKGSGSPAGELFF. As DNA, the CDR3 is TGTGCCAGCAGCTTAAAGGGGAGCGGGAGCCCAGCCGGGGAGCTGTTTTTT.

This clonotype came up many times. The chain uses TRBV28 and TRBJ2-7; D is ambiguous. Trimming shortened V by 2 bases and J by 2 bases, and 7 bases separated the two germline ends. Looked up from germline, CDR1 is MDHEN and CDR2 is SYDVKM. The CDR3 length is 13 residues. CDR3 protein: CASSLHGAYEQYF. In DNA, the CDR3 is TGTGCCAGCAGTTTACACGGCGCCTACGAGCAGTACTTC.

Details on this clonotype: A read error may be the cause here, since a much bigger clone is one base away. DNA for the CDR3: TGTGCCAGCAGCGCCGCCGGGACGGAGCGGAATTCACCCCTCCACTTT. Protein: CASSAAGTERNSPLHF. This sequence joins TRBV7-6 and TRBJ1-6, with D possibly being TRBD1 (5 bases). Germline V lookup: CDR1 SGHVS, CDR2 FNYEAQ. CDR3 length: 16 amino acids. The V gene lost 5 bases and the J gene lost 7 bases, with 18 bases spanning the gap.

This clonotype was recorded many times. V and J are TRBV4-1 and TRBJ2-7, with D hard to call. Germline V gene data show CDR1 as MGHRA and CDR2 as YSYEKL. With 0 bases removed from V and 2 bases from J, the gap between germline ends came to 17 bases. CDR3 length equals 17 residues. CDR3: CASSQERPPGTAYEQYF. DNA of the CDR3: TGCGCCAGCAGCCAAGAACGACCCCCCGGCACGGCCTACGAGCAGTACTTC.